The 31 T cell receptor beta chains listed next were all sequenced from one sample in a study of molecular identifiers for immune sequencing clone quantification. TCRdb re-called the PCR reads with MiXCR, one entry per CDR3 protein. Among 40,000 to 65,000 distinct CDR3 sequences listed, around 33% were seen once. The sample taken for sequencing was naive CD8+ T cells from blood, with Jurkat cell RNA spiked in. Subset given: FACS-sorted CD8+CD4-CCR7+CD45RA+ naive T cells. These receptors all stem from a human donor in good health. Some libraries in this study had Jurkat cell RNA spiked in.

This clonotype has more than one count but fewer than ten. The chain is built from TRBV6-5 and TRBJ2-7, with D perhaps matching TRBD1 (5 bases). The CDR3 totals 16 residues. The germline V and J ends were trimmed by 0 bases and 5 bases, with 17 bases remaining between them. Germline V gene sequence: CDR1 MNHEY, CDR2 SVGAGI. CDR3 nucleotide sequence: TGTGCCAGCAGTTACTCTCTCCAGGGTACGGCCCACGAGCAGTACTTC. Translating gives CASSYSLQGTAHEQYF.

This clonotype was detected ten times or more. The CDR3 DNA follows: TGTGCCAGCAGCGCTTCGGACCGGGGCTACGAGCAGTACTTC. It specifies CASSASDRGYEQYF. V is TRBV7-2 and J is TRBJ2-7; a possible D gene is TRBD2 (5 bases). V lost 5 bases and J lost 3, with 14 bases in between. This CDR3 has 14 amino acids. Germline V gives CDR1 SGHTA, CDR2 FQGNSA.

This clonotype was detected ten times or more. The gene calls are TRBV5-1 and TRBJ1-4; no reliable D call. Per germline, CDR1 SGHRS and CDR2 YFSETQ. Trimming left V 0 bases short and J 12 bases short, with 18 bases between. CDR3 length equals 15 residues. The CDR3 here is CASSLDSADPGELFF. Here the CDR3 DNA reads TGCGCCAGCAGCTTGGATTCGGCAGACCCGGGCGAACTGTTTTTT.

This clonotype was recorded at least ten times. The chain couples TRBV7-2 to TRBJ1-4; perhaps TRBD1 as D (5 bases). CDR1 is SGHTA, CDR2 FQGNSA, per germline. This CDR3 is 14 amino acids long. V was shortened by 4 bases and J by 10 bases, with 16 bases between the two germline ends. In nucleotides, the CDR3 is TGTGCCAGCAGCTACCGGACAAGGGAGGCAAAACTGTTTTTT. Amino acid sequence: CASSYRTREAKLFF.

Worth noting for this clonotype: It may be a read error: a sequence one base away is much more abundant. The chain couples TRBV7-9 to TRBJ1-4; D call uncertain. Looked up from germline, CDR1 is SEHNR and CDR2 is FQNEAQ (reference sequence). This CDR3 is built from 12 residues. The CDR3 loop is CASCLLNEKLFF. The CDR3, as DNA: TGTGCCAGCTGCTTACTGAATGAAAAACTGTTTTTT.

In this sample, this clonotype turned up a few times. The V and J genes are TRBV4-1 and TRBJ2-2; 15 nucleotides align to TRBD2. This CDR3 contains 16 residues. CDR1 MGHRA and CDR2 YSYEKL come from the germline V gene. Trimming cost V 1 base and J 7 bases; bases outside gene matches: 1. CDR3 nucleotide sequence: TGCGCCAGCAGCCAAGGGACTAGCGGGAGGGTCGGGGAGCTGTTTTTT. Translation: CASSQGTSGRVGELFF.

There are many counts of this clonotype. The rearrangement joins TRBV6-6 to TRBJ2-7, with 12 bases matching TRBD2. From germline, CDR1 is MNHNY and CDR2 SVGAGI (reference sequence). CDR3 size: 15 residues. Trimming removed 0 bases from V and 3 bases from J; junction bases left unmatched: 0. The CDR3 DNA sequence: TGTGCCAGCAGTTACTCGACTAGCGGGGGCTACGAGCAGTACTTC. Its protein product is CASSYSTSGGYEQYF.

V gene TRBV3-1 combines with J gene TRBJ2-5; 9 positions agree with TRBD2. The CDR3 length is 18 residues. Germline CDR1 is LGHDT and CDR2 is YNNKEL (reference sequence). V was clipped by 0 bases and J by 2 bases; unmatched bases: 10. CDR3 nucleotides: TGTGCCAGCAGCCAAGAGTGGCTAGCGGGACGGTTACAAGAGACCCAGTACTTC. Its protein is CASSQEWLAGRLQETQYF.

The sample holds many counts of this clonotype. The V and J genes are TRBV15 and TRBJ2-3; TRBD1 matches 9 bases. Germline V gene sequence: CDR1 LNHNV, CDR2 YYDKDF (reference sequence). The J segment lost 2 bases and the V segment lost 0 bases, leaving 15 bases of the junction unmatched. The CDR3 spans 20 residues. CDR3 nucleotides: TGTGCCACCAGCAGAGAAGGGCCGGGACAGGGACCTTCTTCCACAGATACGCAGTATTTT. Amino acid sequence: CATSREGPGQGPSSTDTQYF.

This clonotype is deemed medium-sized. The chain combines TRBV28 with TRBJ1-5; no clear D. Germline CDR1 is MDHEN and CDR2 is SYDVKM. This CDR3 region has 11 residues. The V end lost 3 bases, the J end lost 9 bases, and 6 bases lay between the germline ends. CDR3 nucleotides: TGTGCCAGCAGTTTTGGGTGGCCCCAGCATTTT. Its translation is CASSFGWPQHF.

This sequence joins TRBV11-2 and TRBJ2-3; a possible D gene is TRBD1 (5 bases). The CDR3 has 15 amino acids. Trimming stripped 2 bases from V and 2 bases from J, with 11 bases between. Germline CDR1 SGHAT, CDR2 FQNNGV. DNA for the CDR3: TGTGCCAGCAGCTTACTGACAGTGAACACAGATACGCAGTATTTT. The encoded protein is CASSLLTVNTDTQYF.

This chain connects TRBV4-3 to TRBJ1-4; D is undetermined. This CDR3 comprises 15 residues. Trimming cost V 1 base and J 6 bases, with 12 bases left between them. The germline gives CDR1 LGHNA, CDR2 YSLEER. The CDR3 is CASSQVGVSDEKLFF. The CDR3 DNA follows: TGCGCCAGCAGCCAAGTTGGGGTTTCGGATGAAAAACTGTTTTTT.

A remark on this clonotype: A clone one base away is much larger, so this may be a read error. The chain couples TRBV7-2 to TRBJ2-1; D unresolved. Germline V gene data show CDR1 as SGHTA and CDR2 as FQGNSA. CDR3 length equals 12 residues. The CDR3 nucleotides are TGTGCCAGCGGCTTAGTGAGGAATGAGCAGTTCTTC. Encoded protein: CASGLVRNEQFF.

In its sample, this clonotype was seen once. The chain links TRBV6-2 or TRBV6-3 to TRBJ2-3; the D gene is possibly TRBD2 (5 bases). The germline V and J ends were trimmed by 0 bases and 0 bases, with 7 bases remaining between them. CDR1 is MNHEY and CDR2 is SVGEGT in the germline V gene. The CDR3 runs 15 residues. CDR3 bases: TGTGCCAGCAGTTACTCGCCGGGGAGCACAGATACGCAGTATTTT. This encodes CASSYSPGSTDTQYF.

This clonotype came up many times. The rearrangement joins TRBV7-2 to TRBJ1-5; no firm D call. CDR1 is SGHTA and CDR2 is FQGNSA in the germline V gene. Trimming removed 5 bases from V and 5 bases from J, with 7 bases in between. This CDR3 has 12 residues. In DNA, the CDR3 is TGTGCCAGCAGCCCGTGGGATCAGCCCCAGCATTTT. Amino acids: CASSPWDQPQHF.

This clonotype was picked up a small number of times. The chain employs TRBV5-5 and TRBJ2-7; 10 nucleotides match TRBD1. The germline V gene has CDR1 SGHKS and CDR2 YYEKEE (reference sequence). The CDR3 has 13 amino acids. V dropped 6 bases and J dropped 2; count of bases not matched to a gene: 2. In DNA, the CDR3 is TGTGCCAGCACCGGGACAGGGGCCTACGAGCAGTACTTC. Amino acids: CASTGTGAYEQYF.

Concerning this clonotype: A much larger clone lies one base from this, so it may be a read error. V gene TRBV9 combines with J gene TRBJ2-5, with D possibly matching TRBD1 (5 bases). Germline V gene sequence: CDR1 SGDLS, CDR2 YYNGEE. CDR3 length equals 15 residues. The DNA of the CDR3 is TGTGCCAGCAGCGTAGACGACAGCCTCCAAGAGATCCAGTACTTC. Translation gives CASSVDDSLQEIQYF.

The chain joins TRBV9 to TRBJ2-5, with 8 positions matching TRBD1. CDR1 is SGDLS, CDR2 YYNGEE, per germline. The CDR3 runs 16 residues. V lost 4 bases, J lost 0 bases, and 8 bases stayed unmatched. CDR3 coding DNA: TGTGCCAGCAGCCCCCCGGACAGGGTCTACCAAGAGACCCAGTACTTC. Protein: CASSPPDRVYQETQYF.

This clonotype was seen ten or more times. The chain has TRBV6-5 and TRBJ2-7; either TRBD1 or TRBD2 may supply D (5 bases each). CDR1 and CDR2 from the germline V gene are MNHEY and SVGAGI. The CDR3 totals 13 residues. Trimming took 3 bases from V and 5 from J, leaving 11 bases between them. The chain's CDR3 is CASSYTWGNEQYF. CDR3 coding DNA: TGTGCCAGCAGTTATACCTGGGGGAACGAGCAGTACTTC.

This clonotype was recorded many times. The J gene is TRBJ2-3, the V gene TRBV7-6; D is uncertain. There are 15 residues in the CDR3. V lost 0 bases to trimming and J lost 1 base, with 8 bases between them. The V gene's germline CDR1 is SGHVS and CDR2 FNYEAQ. This CDR3 is CASSLAWEGTDTQYF. DNA of the CDR3: TGTGCCAGCAGCTTAGCTTGGGAAGGCACAGATACGCAGTATTTT.

In this sample, this clonotype turned up many times. The chain has TRBV28 and TRBJ2-5; the D gene is possibly TRBD2 (6 bases). The CDR3 runs 16 residues. V gave up 2 bases and J gave up 2 bases, with 15 bases separating them. The germline CDR1 and CDR2 sequences are MDHEN and SYDVKM. The CDR3 sequence: CASSLNGLATQETQYF. DNA for the CDR3: TGTGCCAGCAGTTTAAATGGGCTAGCGACACAAGAGACCCAGTACTTC.

This clonotype has at least ten counts. This chain joins TRBV28 and TRBJ2-7; TRBD2 agrees at 12 bases. The CDR3 is 15 residues long. The ends lost 5 bases at V and 6 bases at J; junction bases unmatched: 8. The V gene's germline CDR1 is MDHEN and CDR2 SYDVKM. The CDR3 spells CASSQTSGRRPEQYF. CDR3 DNA sequence: TGTGCCAGCAGTCAGACTAGCGGGAGAAGGCCCGAGCAGTACTTC.

This clonotype turned up a few times. V gene TRBV28 combines with J gene TRBJ1-6, with a tentative D call TRBD1 (6 bases). Germline V CDR1 and CDR2: MDHEN, SYDVKM. V shed 3 bases and J shed 9 bases, with 12 bases lying between them. This CDR3 is 14 amino acids long. The CDR3 DNA is TGTGCCAGCAGTTTTACAGGGAAGGGTTCACCCCTCCACTTT. It encodes CASSFTGKGSPLHF.

This clonotype was counted a few times. This chain links TRBV2 with TRBJ2-7, with a tentative D call TRBD2 (6 bases). The germline CDR1 and CDR2 sequences are SNHLY and FYNNEI. Trimming removed 9 bases from V and 3 bases from J, with 9 bases in between. CDR3 size: 11 residues. In DNA, the CDR3 is TGTGCCAGTACCGGGAGCTACGAGCAGTACTTC. Its translation is CASTGSYEQYF.

This clonotype was counted at least ten times. This chain joins TRBV4-3 and TRBJ2-1, with TRBD1 as a possible D gene (6 bases). Germline lookup yields CDR1 LGHNA and CDR2 YSLEER. CDR3 size: 14 residues. V lost 3 bases and J lost 5, with 11 bases in between. The CDR3 region is CASSHYTGNNEQFF. The CDR3 nucleotides are TGCGCCAGCAGCCACTACACAGGGAACAATGAGCAGTTCTTC.

The sample holds one count of this clonotype. With a much larger clone just one base away, this may be a read error. This rearrangement joins TRBV7-2 to TRBJ2-5; TRBD2 agrees at 8 bases. This CDR3 has 15 residues. From germline, CDR1 is SGHTA and CDR2 FQGNSA. J gave up 9 bases and V 0 bases, and 9 bases lay outside the gene matches. The CDR3 sequence is CASSLAPAGAEPQYF. For the CDR3, the DNA is TGTGCCAGCAGCTTAGCGCCAGCGGGAGCTGAGCCCCAGTACTTC.

Concerning this clonotype itself: A much larger clone lies a single base off, so this may be a read error. The V and J genes are TRBV25-1 and TRBJ2-1; 8 bases are a match to TRBD2. V gave up 6 bases and J gave up 7 bases; unmatched junction bases: 11. This CDR3 spans 15 amino acids. Germline CDR1 MGHDK, CDR2 SYGVNS. CDR3 residues: CASSLQGLATNEQFF. The CDR3 nucleotides read TGTGCCAGCAGCCTCCAAGGACTAGCTACGAATGAGCAGTTCTTC. Supplemented by reference TRBV25-1 and TRBJ2-1, the full variable domain reads EADIYQTPRYLVIGTGKKITLECSQTMGHDKMYWYQQDPGMELHLIHYSYGVNSTEKGDLSSESTVSRIRTEHFPLTLESARPSHTSQYLCASSLQGLATNEQFFGPGTRLTVL.

This clonotype appeared many times. This chain connects TRBV4-3 to TRBJ2-7; 9 nucleotides agree with TRBD1. The V gene's germline CDR1 is LGHNA and CDR2 YSLEER. The CDR3 is 15 residues long. Trimming took 0 bases from V and 6 from J; bases not matched to a gene: 6. Here the CDR3 reads CASSQDPGQGGEQYF. The CDR3 DNA reads as TGCGCCAGCAGCCAAGACCCGGGACAGGGTGGCGAGCAGTACTTC.

The chain carries TRBV12-3 or TRBV12-4 and TRBJ2-5, with no clear D. V lost 5 bases, J lost 3 bases, and 19 bases lay in between. This CDR3 spans 16 amino acids. The CDR3 DNA reads TGTGCCAGCAGTCCAGCGACGTTCTACTACAAAGAGACCCAGTACTTC. The encoded protein is CASSPATFYYKETQYF.

This clonotype has a handful of counts. The chain uses TRBV20-1 and TRBJ2-7; D not resolved. V was pared by 1 base and J by 0 bases, with 13 bases between. Germline values: CDR1 DFQATT, CDR2 SNEGSKA (reference sequence). This CDR3 spans 15 amino acids. This CDR3 reads CSARAVSVNSYEQYF. The CDR3 coding sequence is TGCAGTGCTAGAGCCGTCTCGGTAAACTCCTACGAGCAGTACTTC.

As regards this clonotype: The junction does not match germline at one end; this may be a read error. The rearrangement links TRBV19 to TRBJ2-7; D unclear. The CDR3 contains 14 residues. Germline V gene sequence: CDR1 LNHDA, CDR2 SQIVND (reference sequence). Here the CDR3 DNA reads TGTGCCAGTAGTATAGTTGACACGGGCTACGAGCGGTACTTC. It is translated as CASSIVDTGYERYF.